The rows below give T cell receptor beta chains drawn from one sample of a study of T-cell reconstitution after alpha-beta-depleted transplantation in children. TCRdb re-called the PCR reads with MiXCR, one entry per CDR3 protein. In the table there are hundreds of thousands of distinct CDR3 sequences, over 15% of which are singletons. This sample comprised PBMCs from the stem cell graft donor, obtained from the stem cell graft. These receptors were collected from a human donor who donated a stem cell graft to a child with acute myeloid leukemia. Each CDR3 is given with its conserved first and last residue. A D gene is named only where the DNA matches it firmly. Clone size is not always given. Where it is, it says once, few, many or a class for expanded clones.

CDR3 DNA | CDR3 protein | V gene | clone size | D gene | J gene
TGCAGTGCCTGCCTACAGGGGCTGGATACGCAGTATTTT | CSACLQGLDTQYF | TRBV20-1 | many | TRBD1 | TRBJ2-3
TGTGCCAGCAGCTCCGCCGGGGGAAACACTGAAGCTTTCTTT | CASSSAGGNTEAFF | TRBV5-6 | NA | NA | TRBJ1-1
TGTGCCAGCAGCTTAAGATGGTTAGATACGCAGTATTTT | CASSLRWLDTQYF | TRBV7-3 | NA | NA | TRBJ2-3
TGCAGCGTCGCTACGGGGCAGGGACATGACTATGGCTACACCTTC | CSVATGQGHDYGYTF | TRBV29-1 | many | NA | TRBJ1-2
TGCAGTGCTAGGGGTTCCCTGAGCACAGATACGCAGTATTTT | CSARGSLSTDTQYF | TRBV20-1 | many | NA | TRBJ2-3
TGTGCCAGCAGCTATCGGACTAGCGACTCCTACAATGAGCAGTTCTTC | CASSYRTSDSYNEQFF | TRBV9 | many | TRBD2 | TRBJ2-1
TGTGCCAGCAGCGCCGGACTCCTAAGCAATCAGCCCCAGCATTTT | CASSAGLLSNQPQHF | TRBV5-5 | NA | NA | TRBJ1-5
TGTGCCAGCAGCTCTGACAGGTCAAAAGCCTACAATGAGCAGTTCTTC | CASSSDRSKAYNEQFF | TRBV7-9 | NA | NA | TRBJ2-1
TGCAGTGCTAGCAGACTAGCGGGGGGGGATACGCAGTATTTT | CSASRLAGGDTQYF | TRBV20-1 | NA | TRBD2 | TRBJ2-3
TGTGCCAGCAGCTTATTTCCAGGGACTGAATATGGCTACACCTTC | CASSLFPGTEYGYTF | TRBV7-2 | NA | NA | TRBJ1-2
TGTGCCAGCAGCCCGGACACGAGCTCTGGAAACACCATATATTTT | CASSPDTSSGNTIYF | TRBV9 | few | NA | TRBJ1-3
TGTGCCAGCAGCTTACGACAGGGGTTCTACAATGAGCAGTTCTTC | CASSLRQGFYNEQFF | TRBV7-2 | many | TRBD1 | TRBJ2-1
TGCAGTGCTAGCCCGGGAACCTATAATTCACCCCTCCACTTT | CSASPGTYNSPLHF | TRBV20-1 | many | NA | TRBJ1-6
TGTGCCAGCAGCCCCATGGGGGTTAGCAATCAGCCCCAGCATTTT | CASSPMGVSNQPQHF | TRBV5-5 | few | NA | TRBJ1-5
TGTGCCAGCAGTTTAGAGGACCGTCTCTATGGCTACACCTTC | CASSLEDRLYGYTF | TRBV12-3/TRBV12-4 | many | NA | TRBJ1-2
TGCAGTGCCCAACTAGGAGTTACGGCAGATACGCAGTATTTT | CSAQLGVTADTQYF | TRBV20-1 | many | NA | TRBJ2-3
TGTGCCCCAACGACGGACGATGCTAATGAAAAACTGTTTTTT | CAPTTDDANEKLFF | TRBV12-3/TRBV12-4 | few | NA | TRBJ1-4
TGTGCCAGCAGCTTAGTATTAGCGGAAGATACGCAGTATTTT | CASSLVLAEDTQYF | TRBV7-9 | NA | NA | TRBJ2-3
TGTGCCAGCAGCTTCGACGAGAGTCTCACCTACGAGCAGTACTTC | CASSFDESLTYEQYF | TRBV7-2 | NA | NA | TRBJ2-7
TGTGCCATCAGTGATCCTGAGCAAGAGACCCAGTACTTC | CAISDPEQETQYF | TRBV10-3 | few | NA | TRBJ2-5
TGCGCCAGCAGCTCATTGCCTAAAACACAGGGGTATAATTCACCCCTCCACTTT | CASSSLPKTQGYNSPLHF | TRBV5-1 | NA | TRBD1 | TRBJ1-6
TGCAGTGCTGACAGGGGCTCTGAAGCTTTCTTT | CSADRGSEAFF | TRBV20-1 | many | TRBD1 | TRBJ1-1
TGCAGCGTTGGTGAGGGCCACACTGAAGCTTTCTTT | CSVGEGHTEAFF | TRBV29-1 | many | NA | TRBJ1-1
TGTGCCAGCAGTTACTCTCTTAATAGCAATCAGCCCCAGCATTTT | CASSYSLNSNQPQHF | TRBV6-5 | NA | NA | TRBJ1-5
TGTGCCAGCAGCGATCACTCGTGGAATGAGCAGTTCTTC | CASSDHSWNEQFF | TRBV7-2 | many | NA | TRBJ2-1
TGTGCCACCACGGAGCGGCCCCAGCATTTT | CATTERPQHF | TRBV24-1 | NA | NA | TRBJ1-5
TGTGCCAGCAGTCCTCCTCCCGGGACAGACGATGAAAAACTGTTTTTT | CASSPPPGTDDEKLFF | TRBV12-3/TRBV12-4 | few | TRBD1 | TRBJ1-4
TGTGCCACCAGTGATTCTAATCAAAGGATGACAGGTAACACTGAAGCTTTCTTT | CATSDSNQRMTGNTEAFF | TRBV24-1 | few | NA | TRBJ1-1
TGTGCCAGCAGTTACCTCGGACAGACGGTAGATCAGCCCCAGCATTTT | CASSYLGQTVDQPQHF | TRBV28 | NA | NA | TRBJ1-5
TGTGCCAGCAGCTTAACGAGCGGGGGCGGAGATACGCAGTATTTT | CASSLTSGGGDTQYF | TRBV7-3 | few | TRBD2 | TRBJ2-3
TGCAGTGCTTCTCTACAGGGTTTCTCCTACGAGCAGTACTTC | CSASLQGFSYEQYF | TRBV20-1 | many | NA | TRBJ2-7
TGTGCCAGCGCCCTGGGGGTAAGCTCCTACAATGAGCAGTTCTTC | CASALGVSSYNEQFF | TRBV11-1 | once | NA | TRBJ2-1
TGTGCCAGCAGCAGGGGCGAGAATTCACCCCTCCACTTT | CASSRGENSPLHF | TRBV27 | many | NA | TRBJ1-6
TGTGCCAGCAGCCGCGGTGGGAGGGCCACCGGGGAGCTGTTTTTT | CASSRGGRATGELFF | TRBV7-2 | NA | TRBD2 | TRBJ2-2
TGCAGTGCTTACGACAGCTCGGGTGAAAAACTGTTTTTT | CSAYDSSGEKLFF | TRBV20-1 | many | NA | TRBJ1-4
TGCAGCGTTGTAGGGGACCCAACTAATGAAAAACTGTTTTTT | CSVVGDPTNEKLFF | TRBV29-1 | few | NA | TRBJ1-4
TGCGCCAGCAGCTTTCGGACAGGGATGGATGGCTACACCTTC | CASSFRTGMDGYTF | TRBV5-1 | few | TRBD1 | TRBJ1-2
TGTGCCTGGATGCGCCAGGGTATGGAGACCCAGTACTTC | CAWMRQGMETQYF | TRBV30 | NA | NA | TRBJ2-5
TGTGCCAGCAGTTTAATCACGCCAGGGGACGGCAATTCACCCCTCCACTTT | CASSLITPGDGNSPLHF | TRBV12-3/TRBV12-4 | few | NA | TRBJ1-6
TGTGCCAGCAGTTTACTTAAAGGGTCTAGCAATCAGCCCCAGCATTTT | CASSLLKGSSNQPQHF | TRBV12-3/TRBV12-4 | few | NA | TRBJ1-5
TGCAGTGCTAGAGATGAGTGGGGGCGAGTGACCCAGTACTTC | CSARDEWGRVTQYF | TRBV20-1 | NA | NA | TRBJ2-5
TGCAGCGTTGAAGGCGGGGACACTAAGTGGTACGCGCAGTATTTT | CSVEGGDTKWYAQYF | TRBV29-1 | many | NA | TRBJ2-3
TGCGCCAGCAGCCCCTTTGGACAGGGGGCCCTTAAGGCCTACAATGAGCAGTTCTTC | CASSPFGQGALKAYNEQFF | TRBV5-1 | NA | TRBD1 | TRBJ2-1
TGCAGCGTTCAACAGGGGCTAAATGAGCAGTTCTTC | CSVQQGLNEQFF | TRBV29-1 | many | TRBD1 | TRBJ2-1
TGCAGTGCTTCTACGGGACTCCGGTATGATGAGCAGTTCTTC | CSASTGLRYDEQFF | TRBV20-1 | many | NA | TRBJ2-1
TGCAGTGCTAGACCTACCGGGAGGGAGGAAAAACTGTTTTTT | CSARPTGREEKLFF | TRBV20-1 | few | NA | TRBJ1-4
TGTGCCAGCAGCCAAGAACCAGGGCGGAGAGGGGATGAAAAACTGTTTTTT | CASSQEPGRRGDEKLFF | TRBV4-2 | few | NA | TRBJ1-4
TGCAGTGCTTCCGCGAGCGATACGCAGTATTTT | CSASASDTQYF | TRBV20-1 | many | NA | TRBJ2-3
TGCAGTGCTTCAACCAGACAGGGGGGCAATGAGCAGTTCTTC | CSASTRQGGNEQFF | TRBV20-1 | many | TRBD1 | TRBJ2-1
TGTGCCAGCAGCCAGGGACTGGAGAATGAAAAACTGTTTTTT | CASSQGLENEKLFF | TRBV7-2 | NA | NA | TRBJ1-4
TGTGCCAGCAGCTTCACCGGGACAGGGGGTTCTGGTGGCTACATCTTC | CASSFTGTGGSGGYIF | TRBV7-3 | NA | TRBD1 | TRBJ1-2
NA | CASSSSAGAQETQYF | TRBV27 | few | NA | TRBJ2-5